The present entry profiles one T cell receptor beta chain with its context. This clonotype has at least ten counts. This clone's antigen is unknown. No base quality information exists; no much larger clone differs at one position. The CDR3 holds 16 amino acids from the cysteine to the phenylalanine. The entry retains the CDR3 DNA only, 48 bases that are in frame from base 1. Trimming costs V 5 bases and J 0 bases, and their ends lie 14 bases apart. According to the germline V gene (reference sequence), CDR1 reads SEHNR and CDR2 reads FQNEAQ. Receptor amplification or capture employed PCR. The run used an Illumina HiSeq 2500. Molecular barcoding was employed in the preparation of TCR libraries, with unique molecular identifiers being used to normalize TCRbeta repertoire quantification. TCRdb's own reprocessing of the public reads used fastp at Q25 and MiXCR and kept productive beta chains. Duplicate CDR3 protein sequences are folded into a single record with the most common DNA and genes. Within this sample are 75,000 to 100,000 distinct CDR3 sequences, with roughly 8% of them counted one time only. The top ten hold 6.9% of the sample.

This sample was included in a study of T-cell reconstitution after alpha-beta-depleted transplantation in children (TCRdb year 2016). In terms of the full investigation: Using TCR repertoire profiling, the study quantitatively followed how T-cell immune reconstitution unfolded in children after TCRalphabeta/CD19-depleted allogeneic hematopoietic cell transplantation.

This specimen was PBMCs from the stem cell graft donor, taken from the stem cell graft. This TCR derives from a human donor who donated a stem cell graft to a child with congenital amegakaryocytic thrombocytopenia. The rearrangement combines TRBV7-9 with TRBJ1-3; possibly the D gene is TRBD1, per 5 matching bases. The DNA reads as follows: TGTGCCAGCAGCGACCCGACAGCGCGCTCTGGAAACACCATATATTTT. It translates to CASSDPTARSGNTIYF. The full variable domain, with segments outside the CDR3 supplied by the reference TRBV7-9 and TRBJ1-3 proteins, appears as DTGVSQNPRHKITKRGQNVTFRCDPISEHNRLYWYRQTLGQGPEFLTYFQNEAQLEKSRLLSDRFSAERPKGSFSTLEIQRTEQGDSAMYLCASSDPTARSGNTIYFGEGSWLTVV.